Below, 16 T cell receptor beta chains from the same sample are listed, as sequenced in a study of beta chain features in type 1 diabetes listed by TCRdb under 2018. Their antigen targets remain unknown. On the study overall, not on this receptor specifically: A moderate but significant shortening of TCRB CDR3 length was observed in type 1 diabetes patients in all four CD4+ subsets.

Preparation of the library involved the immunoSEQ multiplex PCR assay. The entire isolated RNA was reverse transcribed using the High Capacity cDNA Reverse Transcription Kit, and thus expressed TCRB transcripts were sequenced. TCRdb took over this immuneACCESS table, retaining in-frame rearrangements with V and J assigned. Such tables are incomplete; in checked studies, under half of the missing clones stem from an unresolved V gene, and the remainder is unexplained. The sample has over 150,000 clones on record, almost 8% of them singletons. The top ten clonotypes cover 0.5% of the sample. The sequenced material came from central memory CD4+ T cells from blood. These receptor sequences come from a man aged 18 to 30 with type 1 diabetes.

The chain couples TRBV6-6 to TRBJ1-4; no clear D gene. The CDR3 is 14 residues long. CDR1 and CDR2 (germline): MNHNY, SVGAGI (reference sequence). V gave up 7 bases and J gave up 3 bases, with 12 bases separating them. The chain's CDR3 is CASNLGRANEKLFF. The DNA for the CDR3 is TGTGCCAGCAATCTGGGCCGTGCTAATGAAAAACTGTTTTTT.

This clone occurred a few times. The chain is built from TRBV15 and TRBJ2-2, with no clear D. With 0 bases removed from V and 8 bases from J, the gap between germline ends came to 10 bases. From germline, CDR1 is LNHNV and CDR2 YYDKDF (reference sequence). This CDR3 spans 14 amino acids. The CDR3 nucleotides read TGTGCCACCAGCAGAGAGGAGTTCGTGGGGGAGCTGTTTTTT. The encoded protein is CATSREEFVGELFF.

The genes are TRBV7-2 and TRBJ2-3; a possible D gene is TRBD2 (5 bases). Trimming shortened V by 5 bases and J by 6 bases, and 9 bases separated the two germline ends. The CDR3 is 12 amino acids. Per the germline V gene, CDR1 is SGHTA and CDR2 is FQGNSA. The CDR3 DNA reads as TGTGCCAGCAGCCTCTCGGGGGATACGCAGTATTTT. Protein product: CASSLSGDTQYF.

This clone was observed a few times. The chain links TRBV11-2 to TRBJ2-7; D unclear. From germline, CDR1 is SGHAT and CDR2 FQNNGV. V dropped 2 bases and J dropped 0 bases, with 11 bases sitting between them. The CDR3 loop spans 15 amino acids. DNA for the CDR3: TGTGCCAGCAGCTTACTGAACAGTATCTCCTACGAGCAGTACTTC. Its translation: CASSLLNSISYEQYF. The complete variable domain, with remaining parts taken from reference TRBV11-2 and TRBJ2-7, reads EAGVAQSPRYKIIEKRQSVAFWCNPISGHATLYWYQQILGQGPKLLIQFQNNGVVDDSQLPKDRFSAERLKGVDSTLKIQPAKLEDSAVYLCASSLLNSISYEQYFGPGTRLTVT.

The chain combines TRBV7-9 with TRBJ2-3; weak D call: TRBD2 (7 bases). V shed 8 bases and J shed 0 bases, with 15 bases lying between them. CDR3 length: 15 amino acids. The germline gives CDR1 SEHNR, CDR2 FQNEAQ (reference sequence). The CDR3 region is CASGRGGGSTDTQYF. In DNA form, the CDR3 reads TGTGCCAGCGGCCGCGGGGGCGGTAGCACAGATACGCAGTATTTT.

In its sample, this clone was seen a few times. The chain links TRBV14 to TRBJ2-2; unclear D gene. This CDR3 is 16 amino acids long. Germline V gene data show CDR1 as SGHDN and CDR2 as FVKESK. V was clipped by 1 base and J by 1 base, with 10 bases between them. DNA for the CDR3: TGTGCCAGCAGCCAAGTAGCTAGGAGGAACACCGGGGAGCTGTTTTTT. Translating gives CASSQVARRNTGELFF.

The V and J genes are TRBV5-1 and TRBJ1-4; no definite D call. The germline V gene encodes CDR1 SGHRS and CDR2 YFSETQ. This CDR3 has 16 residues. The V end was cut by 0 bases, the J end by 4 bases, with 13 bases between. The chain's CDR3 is CASSLEPTGDNEKLFF. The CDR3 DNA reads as TGCGCCAGCAGCTTGGAGCCCACGGGAGATAATGAAAAACTGTTTTTT.

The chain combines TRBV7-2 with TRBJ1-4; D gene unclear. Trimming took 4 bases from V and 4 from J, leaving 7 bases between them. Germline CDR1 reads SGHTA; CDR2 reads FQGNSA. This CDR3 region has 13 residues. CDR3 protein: CASSSYSNEKLFF. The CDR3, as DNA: TGTGCCAGCAGCTCCTACAGTAATGAAAAACTGTTTTTT.

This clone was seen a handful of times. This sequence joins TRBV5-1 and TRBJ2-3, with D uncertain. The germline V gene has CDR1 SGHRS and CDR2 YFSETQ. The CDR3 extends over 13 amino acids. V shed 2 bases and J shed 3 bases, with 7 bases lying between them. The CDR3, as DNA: TGCGCCAGCAGCTTACCCAGGACAGATACGCAGTATTTT. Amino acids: CASSLPRTDTQYF.

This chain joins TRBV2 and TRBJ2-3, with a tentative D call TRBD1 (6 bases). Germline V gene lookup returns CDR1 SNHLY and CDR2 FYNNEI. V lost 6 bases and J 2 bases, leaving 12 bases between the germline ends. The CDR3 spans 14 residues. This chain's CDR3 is CASRPGDVTDTQYF. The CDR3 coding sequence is TGTGCCAGCAGGCCAGGGGACGTCACAGATACGCAGTATTTT.

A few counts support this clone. In DNA form, the CDR3 reads TGTGCCAGCAGCACGGGACAGGGAAGCTCCTATAATTCACCCCTCCACTTT. Its translation: CASSTGQGSSYNSPLHF. The J gene is TRBJ1-6, the V gene TRBV9; 9 bases are a match to TRBD1. This CDR3 is built from 17 residues. Germline-derived CDR1 and CDR2 are SGDLS and YYNGEE. The ends lost 4 bases at V and 0 bases at J; junction bases unmatched: 5. The full variable domain, in which reference TRBV9 and TRBJ1-6 provide the parts outside the CDR3, is DSGVTQTPKHLITATGQRVTLRCSPRSGDLSVYWYQQSLDQGLQFLIQYYNGEERAKGNILERFSAQQFPDLHSELNLSSLELGDSALYFCASSTGQGSSYNSPLHFGNGTRLTVT.

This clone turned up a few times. For the CDR3, the DNA is TGTGCCAGCAGTCATACAGGGGGCGACGAGCAGTACTTC. Translating gives CASSHTGGDEQYF. The chain is built from TRBV6-5 and TRBJ2-7; 9 nucleotides agree with TRBD1. Germline CDR1 reads MNHEY; CDR2 reads SVGAGI. This CDR3 region has 13 residues. V was clipped by 5 bases and J by 5 bases; unmatched bases: 4.

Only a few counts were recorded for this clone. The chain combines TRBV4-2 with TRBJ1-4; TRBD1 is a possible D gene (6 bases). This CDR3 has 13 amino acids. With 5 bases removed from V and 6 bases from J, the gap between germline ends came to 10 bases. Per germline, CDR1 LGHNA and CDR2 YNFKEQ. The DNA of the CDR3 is TGTGCCAGCAGCTTATGGACAGATGAAAAACTGTTTTTT. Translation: CASSLWTDEKLFF.

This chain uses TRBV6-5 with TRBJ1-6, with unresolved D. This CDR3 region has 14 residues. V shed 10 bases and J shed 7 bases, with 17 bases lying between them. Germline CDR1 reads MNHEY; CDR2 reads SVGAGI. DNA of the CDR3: TGTGCCACCTCGACGGAGGATAACAATTCACCCCTCCACTTT. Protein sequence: CATSTEDNNSPLHF.

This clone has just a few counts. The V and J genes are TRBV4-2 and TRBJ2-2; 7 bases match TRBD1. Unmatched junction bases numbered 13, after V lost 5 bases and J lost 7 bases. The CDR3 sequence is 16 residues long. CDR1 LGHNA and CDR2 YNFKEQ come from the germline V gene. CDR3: CASSLARDRSHGELFF. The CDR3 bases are TGTGCCAGCAGCTTGGCCAGGGACAGATCCCACGGGGAGCTGTTTTTT.

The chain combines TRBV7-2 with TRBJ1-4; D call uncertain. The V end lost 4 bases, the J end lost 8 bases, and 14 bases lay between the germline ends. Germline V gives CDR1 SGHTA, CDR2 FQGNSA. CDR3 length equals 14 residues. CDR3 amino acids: CASSWRRAGEKLFF. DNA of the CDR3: TGTGCCAGCAGCTGGCGGCGGGCGGGCGAAAAACTGTTTTTT. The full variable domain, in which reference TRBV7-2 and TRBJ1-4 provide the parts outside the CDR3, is GAGVSQSPSNKVTEKGKDVELRCDPISGHTALYWYRQSLGQGLEFLIYFQGNSAPDKSGLPSDRFSAERTGGSVSTLTIQRTQQEDSAVYLCASSWRRAGEKLFFGSGTQLSVL.